The sequence of this T cell receptor (beta chain) was determined in a study of blood T cell repertoires in COVID-19. Study-wide context: The analysed material was cDNA or gDNA that came from T cells, B-cell-depleted T cells, or PBMCs.

With regard to this clone: At one boundary the junction diverges from the germline segment, which might be a read error.

Resolution of symptoms, clearance, or two negative PCRs was present in recovered Cohort 3 donors. The repertoire was sequenced with immunoSEQ multiplex PCR; TCRdb's copy has only in-frame clones and lacks some. The profile covers 100,000 to 150,000 clones, with 84% appearing a single time and roughly 3.5% taken by the ten largest. CDR1 and CDR2 (germline): SGHTA, FQGNSA. The CDR3 has 15 amino acids. The genes are TRBV7-2 and TRBJ1-3, with D unresolved. The sequence was collected from a young woman who had recovered from COVID-19. The sequencing input was PBMCs or T cells enriched from blood (not recorded which). The CDR3 sequence is CASTLNGGYGNTIYF. As DNA, the CDR3 is TGTGCCAGCACCTTAAACGGAGGGTACGGAAACACCATATATTTT.